Below, one T cell receptor beta chain is given with its context. Deletions cut 3 bases from V and 3 bases from J, with 21 bases between. CDR1 and CDR2 from the germline V gene are DFQATT and SNEGSKA (reference sequence). The CDR3 length is 17 residues. The sample is drawn from a study of blood T cell repertoires in COVID-19. The repertoire was sequenced with immunoSEQ multiplex PCR; TCRdb's copy has only in-frame clones and lacks some. The sample has 45,000 to 60,000 clones, less than 95% seen once; the top ten hold about 3.4%. The source material was peripheral blood. The chain joins TRBV20-1 to TRBJ1-3; D possibly corresponds to TRBD1 (5 bases). The source is a man aged 45-60 years with acute or convalescent COVID-19. The DNA for the CDR3 is TGCAGTGCTAGTCCGACCCCCGGGGGGGTCGGTGGAAACACCATATATTTT. Translated, it gives CSASPTPGGVGGNTIYF.